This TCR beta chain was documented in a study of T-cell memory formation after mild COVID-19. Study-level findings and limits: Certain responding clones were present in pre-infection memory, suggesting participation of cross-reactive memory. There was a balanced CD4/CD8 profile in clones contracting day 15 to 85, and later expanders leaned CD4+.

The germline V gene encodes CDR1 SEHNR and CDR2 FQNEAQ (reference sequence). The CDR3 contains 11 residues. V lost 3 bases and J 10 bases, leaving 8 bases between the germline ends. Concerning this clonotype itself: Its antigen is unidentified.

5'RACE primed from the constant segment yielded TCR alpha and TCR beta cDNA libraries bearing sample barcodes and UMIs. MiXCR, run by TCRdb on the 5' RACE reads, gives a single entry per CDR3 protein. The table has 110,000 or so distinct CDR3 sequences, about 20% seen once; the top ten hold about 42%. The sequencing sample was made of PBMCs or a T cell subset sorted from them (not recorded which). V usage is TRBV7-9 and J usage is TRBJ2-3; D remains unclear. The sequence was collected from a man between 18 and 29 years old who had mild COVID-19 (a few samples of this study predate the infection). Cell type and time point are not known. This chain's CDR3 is CASSFAGSQYF. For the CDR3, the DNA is TGTGCCAGCAGCTTTGCTGGTTCGCAGTATTTT.